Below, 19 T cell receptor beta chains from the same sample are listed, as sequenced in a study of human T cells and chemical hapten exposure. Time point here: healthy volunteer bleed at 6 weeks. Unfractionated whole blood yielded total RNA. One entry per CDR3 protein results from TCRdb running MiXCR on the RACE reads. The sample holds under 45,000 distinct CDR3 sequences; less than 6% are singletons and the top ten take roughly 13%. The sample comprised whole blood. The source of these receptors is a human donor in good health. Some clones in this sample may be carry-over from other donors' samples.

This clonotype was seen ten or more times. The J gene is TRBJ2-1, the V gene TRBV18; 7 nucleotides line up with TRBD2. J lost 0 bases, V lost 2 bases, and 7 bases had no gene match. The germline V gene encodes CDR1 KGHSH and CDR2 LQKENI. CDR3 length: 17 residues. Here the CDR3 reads CASSPGGGLSSYNEQFF. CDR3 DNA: TGTGCCAGCTCACCAGGGGGGGGATTGAGCTCCTACAATGAGCAGTTCTTC.

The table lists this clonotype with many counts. The CDR3 sequence: CSASLAGADTQYF. The CDR3 bases are TGCAGTGCTTCCTTAGCGGGGGCAGATACGCAGTATTTT. The chain joins TRBV20-1 to TRBJ2-3, with 9 bases lining up with TRBD2. The trim removed 5 bases at V and 4 bases at J, leaving 4 bases unmatched. CDR3 length: 13 amino acids. CDR1 and CDR2 (germline): DFQATT, SNEGSKA (reference sequence).

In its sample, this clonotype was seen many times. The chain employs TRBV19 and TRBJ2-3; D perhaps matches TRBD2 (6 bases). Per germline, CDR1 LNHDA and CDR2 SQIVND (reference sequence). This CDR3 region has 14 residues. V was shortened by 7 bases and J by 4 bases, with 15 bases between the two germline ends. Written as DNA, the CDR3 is TGTGCCAGTACGGAGGGGAAGGAAGCAGATACGCAGTATTTT. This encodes CASTEGKEADTQYF.

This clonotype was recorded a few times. The CDR3 here is CASSNLGGHTEAFF. The CDR3 nucleotides read TGTGCCAGCAGTAATCTGGGCGGGCACACTGAAGCTTTCTTT. This chain uses TRBV12-3 or TRBV12-4 with TRBJ1-1; D ambiguous. The CDR3 runs to 14 residues. V dropped 5 bases and J dropped 3 bases, with 13 bases sitting between them.

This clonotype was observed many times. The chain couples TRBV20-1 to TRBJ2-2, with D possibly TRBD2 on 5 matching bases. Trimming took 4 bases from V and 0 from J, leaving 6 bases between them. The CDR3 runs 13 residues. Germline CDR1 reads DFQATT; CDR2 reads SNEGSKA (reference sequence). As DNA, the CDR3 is TGCAGTGCTATACTAGCGAACACCGGGGAGCTGTTTTTT. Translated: CSAILANTGELFF.

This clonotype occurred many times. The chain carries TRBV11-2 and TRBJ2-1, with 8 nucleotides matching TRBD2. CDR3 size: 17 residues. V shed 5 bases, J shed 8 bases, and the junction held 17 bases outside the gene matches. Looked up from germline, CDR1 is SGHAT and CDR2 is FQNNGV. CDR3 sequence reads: CASSHKMSGGASHEQFF. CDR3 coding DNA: TGTGCCAGCAGCCATAAAATGTCGGGGGGGGCCTCCCATGAGCAGTTCTTC.

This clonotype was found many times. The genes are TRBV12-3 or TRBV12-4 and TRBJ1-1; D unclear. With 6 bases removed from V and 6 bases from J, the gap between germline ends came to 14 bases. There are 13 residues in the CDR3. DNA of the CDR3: TGTGCCAGCAGGCCTCTTGAGGACGCTGAAGCTTTCTTT. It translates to CASRPLEDAEAFF.

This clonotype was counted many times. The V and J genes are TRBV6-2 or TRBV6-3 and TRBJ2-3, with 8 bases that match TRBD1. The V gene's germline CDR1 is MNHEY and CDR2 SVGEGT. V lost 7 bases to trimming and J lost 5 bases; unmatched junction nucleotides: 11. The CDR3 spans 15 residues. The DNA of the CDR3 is TGTGCCAGCAACAGGGGCCAGGGGGCCGGAGATACGCAGTATTTT. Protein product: CASNRGQGAGDTQYF.

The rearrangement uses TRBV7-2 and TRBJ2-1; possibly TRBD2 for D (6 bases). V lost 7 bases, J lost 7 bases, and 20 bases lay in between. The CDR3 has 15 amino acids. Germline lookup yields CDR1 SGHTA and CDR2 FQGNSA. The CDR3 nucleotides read TGTGCCAGCAACCGAATGGGAGGTTCGAGAAATGAGCAGTTCTTC. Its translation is CASNRMGGSRNEQFF. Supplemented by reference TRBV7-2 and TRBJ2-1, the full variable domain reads GAGVSQSPSNKVTEKGKDVELRCDPISGHTALYWYRQSLGQGLEFLIYFQGNSAPDKSGLPSDRFSAERTGGSVSTLTIQRTQQEDSAVYLCASNRMGGSRNEQFFGPGTRLTVL.

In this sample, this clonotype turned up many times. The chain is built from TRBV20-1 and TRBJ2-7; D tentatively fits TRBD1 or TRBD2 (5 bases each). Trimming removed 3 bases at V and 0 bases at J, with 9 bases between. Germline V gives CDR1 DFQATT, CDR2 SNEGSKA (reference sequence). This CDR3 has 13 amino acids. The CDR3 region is CSASGTFSYEQYF. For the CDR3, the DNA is TGCAGTGCTAGTGGGACCTTCTCCTACGAGCAGTACTTC.

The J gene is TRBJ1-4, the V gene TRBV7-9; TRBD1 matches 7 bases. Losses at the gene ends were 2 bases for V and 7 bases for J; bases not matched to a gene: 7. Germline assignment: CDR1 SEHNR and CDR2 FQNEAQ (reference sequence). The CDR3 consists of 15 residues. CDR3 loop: CASSLRAGGSEKLFF. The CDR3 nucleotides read TGTGCCAGCAGCTTACGGGCAGGGGGGAGTGAAAAACTGTTTTTT.

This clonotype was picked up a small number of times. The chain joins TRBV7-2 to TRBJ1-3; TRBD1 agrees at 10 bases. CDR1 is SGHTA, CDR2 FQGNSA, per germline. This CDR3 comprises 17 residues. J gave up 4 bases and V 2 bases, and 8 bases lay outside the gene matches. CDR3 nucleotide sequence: TGTGCCAGCAGCTTAAAGACAGGGGGCTATTGGGGAAACACCATATATTTT. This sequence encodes CASSLKTGGYWGNTIYF.

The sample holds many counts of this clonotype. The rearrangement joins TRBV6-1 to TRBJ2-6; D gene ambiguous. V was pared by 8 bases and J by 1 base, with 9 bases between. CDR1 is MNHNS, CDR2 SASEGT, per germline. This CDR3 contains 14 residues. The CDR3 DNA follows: TGTGCCAGCGGCGCATTATCTGGGGCCAACGTCCTGACTTTC. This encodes CASGALSGANVLTF.

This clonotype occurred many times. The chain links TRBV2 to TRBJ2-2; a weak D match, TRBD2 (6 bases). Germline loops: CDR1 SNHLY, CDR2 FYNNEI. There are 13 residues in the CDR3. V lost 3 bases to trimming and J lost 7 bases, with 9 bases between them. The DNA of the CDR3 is TGTGCCAGCAGTGAGACGGAGGGCGGGGAGCTGTTTTTT. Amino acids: CASSETEGGELFF.

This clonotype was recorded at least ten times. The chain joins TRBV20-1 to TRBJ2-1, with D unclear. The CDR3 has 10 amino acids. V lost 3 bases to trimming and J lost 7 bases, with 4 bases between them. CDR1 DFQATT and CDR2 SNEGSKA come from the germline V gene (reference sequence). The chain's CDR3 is CSARENEQFF. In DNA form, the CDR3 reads TGCAGTGCTAGGGAAAATGAGCAGTTCTTC.

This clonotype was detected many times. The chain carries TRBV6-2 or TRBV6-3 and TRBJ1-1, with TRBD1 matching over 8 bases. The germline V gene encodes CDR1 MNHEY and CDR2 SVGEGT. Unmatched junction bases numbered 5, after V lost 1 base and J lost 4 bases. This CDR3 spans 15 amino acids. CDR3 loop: CASSYYRGKGTEAFF. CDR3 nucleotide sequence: TGTGCCAGCAGTTACTACAGGGGGAAGGGCACTGAAGCTTTCTTT.

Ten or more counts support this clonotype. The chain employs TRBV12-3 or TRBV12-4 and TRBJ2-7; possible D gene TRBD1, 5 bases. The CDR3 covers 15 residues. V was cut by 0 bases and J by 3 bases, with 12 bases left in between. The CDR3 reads CASSLARLQVYEQYF. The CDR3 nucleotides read TGTGCCAGCAGTTTAGCTCGTCTACAGGTCTACGAGCAGTACTTC.

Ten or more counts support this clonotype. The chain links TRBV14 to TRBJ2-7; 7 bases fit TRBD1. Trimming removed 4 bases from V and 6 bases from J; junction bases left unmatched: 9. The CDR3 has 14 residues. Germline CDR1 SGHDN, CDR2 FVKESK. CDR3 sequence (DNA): TGTGCCAGCAGCCTGACAGGGTCGGCGGTCGAGCAGTACTTC. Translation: CASSLTGSAVEQYF. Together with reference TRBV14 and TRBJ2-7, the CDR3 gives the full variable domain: EAGVTQFPSHSVIEKGQTVTLRCDPISGHDNLYWYRRVMGKEIKFLLHFVKESKQDESGMPNNRFLAERTGGTYSTLKVQPAELEDSGVYFCASSLTGSAVEQYFGPGTRLTVT.

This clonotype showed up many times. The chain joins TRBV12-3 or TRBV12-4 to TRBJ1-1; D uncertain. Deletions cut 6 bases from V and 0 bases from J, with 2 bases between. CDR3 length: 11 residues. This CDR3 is CASRVNTEAFF. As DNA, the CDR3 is TGTGCCAGCAGGGTGAACACTGAAGCTTTCTTT.